The rows below give T cell receptor beta chains drawn from one sample of a study of T-cell memory formation after mild COVID-19. TCRdb fed the 5' RACE reads into MiXCR, producing one record per CDR3 protein. The sample shows around 500,000 distinct CDR3 sequences, about 20% of them seen only once. The source material was PBMCs or a T cell subset sorted from them (not recorded which). The receptors were gathered from an adult woman who had mild COVID-19 (a few samples of this study predate the infection). Cell type and time point are not known. CDR3s include the opening cysteine and the closing phenylalanine or tryptophan.

len | j_gene | v_gene | CDR3aa
15 | TRBJ2-7 | TRBV5-1 | CASSPGQGDSYEQYF
14 | TRBJ1-2 | TRBV4-1 | CASSHEGKDYGYTF
11 | TRBJ2-1 | TRBV7-9 | CASSGGREQFF
14 | TRBJ2-2 | TRBV20-1 | CSAPGTGGTGELFF
13 | TRBJ2-3 | TRBV7-2 | CASSFGGTDTQYF
15 | TRBJ2-1 | TRBV5-1 | CASSGGAGNYNEQFF
17 | TRBJ1-1 | TRBV18 | CASSPPTLTGRNTEAFF
13 | TRBJ2-5 | TRBV21-1 | CASSRGFEETQYF
16 | TRBJ2-7 | TRBV4-1 | CASSQGGQDSSYEQYF
15 | TRBJ1-2 | TRBV11-2 | CASSRLQGQGEGYTF
15 | TRBJ2-3 | TRBV7-2 | CASSLARGGTGTQYF
10 | TRBJ2-7 | TRBV20-1 | CSAGTYEQYF
11 | TRBJ1-1 | TRBV19 | CASNSGTEAFF
14 | TRBJ2-1 | TRBV7-9 | CASSPGLELAEQFF
15 | TRBJ2-1 | TRBV7-2 | CASSSRGTGRNEQFF
11 | TRBJ2-7 | TRBV20-1 | CSAGLSYEQYF
16 | TRBJ2-1 | TRBV20-1 | CSARMGTGTAYNEQFF
13 | TRBJ2-7 | TRBV5-4 | CASSLVSTYEQYF
14 | TRBJ1-6 | TRBV5-4 | CASRTGSYNSPLHF
16 | TRBJ2-5 | TRBV5-1 | CASSSDRDRYYETQYF
15 | TRBJ2-1 | TRBV4-1 | CASSPSRGDYNEQFF
15 | TRBJ2-1 | TRBV5-4 | CASSTRGSSYNEQFF
13 | TRBJ1-6 | TRBV6-1 | CASSELRNSPLHF
16 | TRBJ2-1 | TRBV3-1 | CASSQDRSSAYNEQFF
14 | TRBJ2-1 | TRBV5-1 | CASSLAVAPNEQFF
18 | TRBJ2-1 | TRBV4-2 | CASSQVWVTSGSGGEQFF
17 | TRBJ1-6 | TRBV10-3 | CAISESQTTLMDSPLHF
13 | TRBJ2-7 | TRBV6-5 | CARPKGQYYEQYF
12 | TRBJ2-7 | TRBV2 | CATGTSPYEQYF
17 | TRBJ2-6 | TRBV5-5 | CASSFYTGSSGANVLTF
14 | TRBJ2-1 | TRBV29-1 | CSVQGLGGRGEQFF
16 | TRBJ2-1 | TRBV14 | CASSQSPPSSYNEQFF
16 | TRBJ2-7 | TRBV7-9 | CASSLPPGKVDYEQYF
15 | TRBJ2-7 | TRBV7-9 | CASSPGTTVSYEQYF
15 | TRBJ2-1 | TRBV12-3/TRBV12-4 | CAQGTGGGPYNEQFF
15 | TRBJ1-2 | TRBV12-3/TRBV12-4 | CASSLAGGYGYGYTF
17 | TRBJ1-2 | TRBV25-1 | CASSDARRSGGFDGYTF
13 | TRBJ1-1 | TRBV12-3/TRBV12-4 | CASSLEARLEAFF
13 | TRBJ2-7 | TRBV5-1 | CASSMGLRYEQYF
16 | TRBJ2-3 | TRBV5-1 | CASSAASGGATDTQYF
16 | TRBJ2-3 | TRBV7-6 | CASSLSGGRPTDTQYF
14 | TRBJ2-5 | TRBV7-2 | CASSSGGSGETQYF
17 | TRBJ2-6 | TRBV2 | CASSRLAGDSGANVLTF
14 | TRBJ1-1 | TRBV5-1 | CASSLAVSNTEAFF
14 | TRBJ1-4 | TRBV12-3/TRBV12-4 | CASRNTGPGEKLFF
14 | TRBJ1-5 | TRBV20-1 | CSARSQGGNQPQHF
18 | TRBJ2-5 | TRBV5-1 | CASSLGEALAGVQETQYF
14 | TRBJ2-3 | TRBV6-2/TRBV6-3 | CASNRGDVTDTQYF
13 | TRBJ1-1 | TRBV29-1 | CSVGYRGNTEAFF
12 | TRBJ2-7 | TRBV5-1 | CASSPRDGEQYF
15 | TRBJ1-2 | TRBV20-1 | CSASEGQLWGYGYTF
17 | TRBJ2-3 | TRBV23-1 | CARVGPAPGAGLDTQYF
14 | TRBJ2-7 | TRBV18 | CASSASGRPYEQYF
13 | TRBJ2-7 | TRBV29-1 | CSAVGGRRYEQYF
19 | TRBJ2-2 | TRBV5-6 | CASTPGLAGGTVDTGELFF
15 | TRBJ2-1 | TRBV7-6 | CASSLDAATYNEQFF
11 | TRBJ1-1 | TRBV3-1 | CASSQFYEAFF
15 | TRBJ2-5 | TRBV18 | CASSRITSDQETQYF
14 | TRBJ2-2 | TRBV12-3/TRBV12-4 | CASSPRTNTGELFF